The present T cell receptor (beta chain) was sequenced within a study of T cells in localized non-small cell lung cancer. Study-wide findings and caveats: Appearance in adjacent lung was seen for a median about 58 of the top 100 tumor clones. Among the tissues sampled, uninvolved adjacent lung had the highest T cell clonality, above tumor.

Assay: immunoSEQ multiplex PCR; the TCRdb copy retains only in-frame clones and omits some. The table has a few thousand clones, approximately 24% seen once; the top ten hold about 18%. Comments on this clone: As yet, its antigen is unknown.

Neighboring lung without atypia was obtained no less than 2 cm from the tumor margin. After removal of 0 bases from V and 1 base from J, the junction contained 1 base not matched to a gene. The CDR3 extends over 15 amino acids. The germline V gene has CDR1 SGHNT and CDR2 YENEEA. V gene TRBV11-3 combines with J gene TRBJ1-1; 8 bases are a match to TRBD1. The TCR comes from a female donor with stage II lung adenocarcinoma. Specimen: normal lung tissue next to the tumor, collected before any cancer treatment. In nucleotides, the CDR3 is TGTGCCAGCAGCTTAGACGGGACAGGGAACACTGAAGCTTTCTTT. Residues: CASSLDGTGNTEAFF.